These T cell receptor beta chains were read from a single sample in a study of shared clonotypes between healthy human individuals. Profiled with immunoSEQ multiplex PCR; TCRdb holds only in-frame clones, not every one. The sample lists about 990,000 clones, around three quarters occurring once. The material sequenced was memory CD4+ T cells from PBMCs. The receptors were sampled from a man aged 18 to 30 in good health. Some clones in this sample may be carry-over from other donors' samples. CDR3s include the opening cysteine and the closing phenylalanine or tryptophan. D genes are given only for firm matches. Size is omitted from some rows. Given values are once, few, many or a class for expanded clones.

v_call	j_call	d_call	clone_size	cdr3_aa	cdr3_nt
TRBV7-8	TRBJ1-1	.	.	CASAQGNTEAFF	TGTGCCAGCGCACAGGGGAACACTGAAGCTTTCTTT
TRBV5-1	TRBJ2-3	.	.	CASSLLGGSTDTQYF	TGCGCCAGCAGCCTCCTAGGCGGGAGCACAGATACGCAGTATTTT
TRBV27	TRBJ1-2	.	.	CASSPQSLAGYTF	TGTGCCAGCAGTCCACAATCCCTGGCCGGCTACACCTTC
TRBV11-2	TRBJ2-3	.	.	CASSFVHSPADTQYF	TGTGCCAGCAGCTTCGTTCACAGCCCCGCAGATACGCAGTATTTT
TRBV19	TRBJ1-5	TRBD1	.	CASSIRTGGWDQPQHF	TGTGCCAGTAGTATCCGGACAGGGGGATGGGATCAGCCCCAGCATTTT
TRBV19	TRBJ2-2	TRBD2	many	CASTSGTNTGELFF	TGTGCCAGTACGAGCGGGACTAACACCGGGGAGCTGTTTTTT
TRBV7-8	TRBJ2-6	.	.	CASSSTDSGANVLTF	TGTGCCAGCAGCTCCACAGACTCTGGGGCCAACGTCCTGACTTTC
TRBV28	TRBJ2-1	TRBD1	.	CASSPIGTGTYNEQFF	TGTGCCAGCAGCCCCATCGGGACAGGGACCTACAATGAGCAGTTCTTC
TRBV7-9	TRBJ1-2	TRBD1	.	CASSFQDRENYGYTF	TGTGCCAGCAGCTTCCAAGACAGGGAAAACTATGGCTACACCTTC
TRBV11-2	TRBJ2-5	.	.	CASSLGTRRGETQYF	TGTGCCAGCAGCTTAGGGACAAGGAGGGGGGAGACCCAGTACTTC
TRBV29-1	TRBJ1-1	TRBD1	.	CSGTGQGLTEAFF	TGCAGCGGAACGGGACAGGGATTAACTGAAGCTTTCTTT
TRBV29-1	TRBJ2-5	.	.	CSVESRLGETQYF	TGCAGCGTTGAATCACGCCTAGGAGAGACCCAGTACTTC
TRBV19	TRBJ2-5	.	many	CASSADSFQETQYF	TGTGCCAGTAGTGCAGACAGTTTCCAAGAGACCCAGTACTTC
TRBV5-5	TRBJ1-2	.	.	CASSLSQEGYTF	TGTGCCAGCAGCCTGAGTCAGGAGGGCTACACCTTC
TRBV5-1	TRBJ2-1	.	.	CASSGQTGSEQFF	TGCGCCAGCAGCGGCCAGACTGGGTCTGAGCAGTTCTTC
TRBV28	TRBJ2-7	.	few	CASSPHSAISYEQYF	TGTGCCAGCAGTCCCCACTCCGCTATCTCCTACGAGCAGTACTTC
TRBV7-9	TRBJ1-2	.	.	CASSPRTGNYGYTF	TGTGCCAGCAGCCCCCGGACCGGCAACTATGGCTACACCTTC
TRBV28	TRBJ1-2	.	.	CASRLGQYYGYTF	TGTGCCAGCCGCCTGGGGCAGTACTATGGCTACACCTTC
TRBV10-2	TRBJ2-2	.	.	CASSELAGLAGELFF	TGCGCCAGCAGTGAGTTGGCAGGGCTAGCCGGGGAGCTGTTTTTT
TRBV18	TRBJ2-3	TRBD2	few	CASSSRTSGSIADTQYF	TGTGCCAGCTCATCACGGACTAGCGGGAGCATCGCAGATACGCAGTATTTT
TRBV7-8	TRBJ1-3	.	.	CASSSGAFGNTIYF	TGTGCCAGCAGCTCGGGGGCGTTTGGAAACACCATATATTTT
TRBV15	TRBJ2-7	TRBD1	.	CATSRGGVTGVSEQYF	TGTGCCACCAGCAGAGGTGGCGTGACAGGGGTTTCCGAGCAGTACTTC
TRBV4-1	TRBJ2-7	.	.	CASSQGDGLGRRSYEQYF	TGCGCCAGCAGCCAAGGGGACGGACTTGGGCGGCGCTCCTACGAGCAGTACTTC
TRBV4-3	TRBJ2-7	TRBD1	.	CASSRRPGTDYEQYF	TGCGCCAGCAGCCGCCGACCCGGGACAGACTACGAGCAGTACTTC
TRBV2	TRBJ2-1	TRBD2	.	CASRATSGTYNEQFF	TGTGCCAGCAGGGCAACTAGCGGGACGTACAATGAGCAGTTCTTC
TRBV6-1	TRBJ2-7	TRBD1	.	CASGRTGGEQYF	TGTGCCAGCGGGAGGACAGGGGGCGAGCAGTACTTC
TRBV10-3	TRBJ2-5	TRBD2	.	CAISALREGLGETQYF	TGTGCCATCAGTGCTCTGCGGGAGGGCCTCGGAGAGACCCAGTACTTC
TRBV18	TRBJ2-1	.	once	CASSDYNEQFF	TGTGCCAGCTCAGATTACAATGAGCAGTTCTTC
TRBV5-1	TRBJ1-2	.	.	CASSHDSTNYGYTF	TGCGCCAGCAGCCACGACAGCACTAACTATGGCTACACCTTC
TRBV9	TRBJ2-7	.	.	CASSAGLNSYEQYF	TGTGCCAGCAGCGCCGGACTAAACTCCTACGAGCAGTACTTC
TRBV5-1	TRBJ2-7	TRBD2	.	CASSFGGRGTYEQYF	TGCGCCAGCAGCTTCGGCGGGAGGGGAACCTACGAGCAGTACTTC
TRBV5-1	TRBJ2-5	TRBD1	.	CASSLWGQGETQYF	TGCGCCAGCAGCTTATGGGGACAGGGAGAGACCCAGTACTTC
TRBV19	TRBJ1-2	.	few	CASSDGDGYTF	TGTGCCAGTAGTGATGGCGATGGCTACACCTTC
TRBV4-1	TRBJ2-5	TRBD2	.	CASSQGAGGLSETQYF	TGCGCCAGCAGCCAAGGAGCGGGAGGCCTATCAGAGACCCAGTACTTC
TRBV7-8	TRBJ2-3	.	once	CASSLSRSQLTDTQYF	TGTGCCAGCAGCTTATCTCGGTCCCAGCTCACAGATACGCAGTATTTT
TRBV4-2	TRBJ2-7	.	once	CASSQDQAGRNEQYF	TGTGCCAGCAGCCAAGATCAGGCAGGGAGGAACGAGCAGTACTTC
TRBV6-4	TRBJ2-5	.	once	CASSDRQGQTQYF	TGTGCCAGCAGTGACCGGCAGGGACAGACCCAGTACTTC
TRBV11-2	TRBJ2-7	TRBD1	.	CASSLYRGQYEQYF	TGTGCCAGCAGCTTATACAGGGGGCAGTACGAGCAGTACTTC
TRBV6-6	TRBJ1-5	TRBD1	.	CASNRQGAPDQPQHF	TGTGCCAGCAATCGACAGGGGGCCCCTGATCAGCCCCAGCATTTT
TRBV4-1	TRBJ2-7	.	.	CASSRRTESYEQYF	TGCGCCAGCAGCCGACGGACGGAATCCTACGAGCAGTACTTC
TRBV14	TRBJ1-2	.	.	CASSQDMAGAYYGYTF	TGTGCCAGCAGCCAAGATATGGCAGGAGCTTACTATGGCTACACCTTC
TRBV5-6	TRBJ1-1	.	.	CASSSWGIYMNTEAFF	TGTGCCAGCAGCTCATGGGGCATTTACATGAACACTGAAGCTTTCTTT
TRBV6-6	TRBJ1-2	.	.	CASSYDRYYGYTF	TGTGCCAGCAGTTATGATCGGTACTATGGCTACACCTTC
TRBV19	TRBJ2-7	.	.	CASSILFGGAYEQYF	TGTGCCAGTAGCATACTTTTTGGCGGAGCCTACGAGCAGTACTTC
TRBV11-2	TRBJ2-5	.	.	CASSLGYRQTQYF	TGTGCCAGCAGCTTAGGATACAGGCAGACCCAGTACTTC
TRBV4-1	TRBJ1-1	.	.	CASSQGANTEAFF	TGCGCCAGCAGCCAAGGGGCGAACACTGAAGCTTTCTTT
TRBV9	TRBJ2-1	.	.	CASSVERGFGEQFF	TGTGCCAGCAGCGTAGAGCGAGGGTTCGGTGAGCAGTTCTTC
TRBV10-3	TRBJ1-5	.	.	CAISDVMGGDFEQPQHF	TGTGCCATCAGTGATGTGATGGGGGGGGACTTTGAACAGCCCCAGCATTTT
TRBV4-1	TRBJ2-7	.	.	CASSQDGPISYEQYF	TGCGCCAGCAGCCAAGATGGCCCGATTTCCTACGAGCAGTACTTC
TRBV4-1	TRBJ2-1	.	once	CASSPGAMSSYNEQFF	TGCGCCAGCAGTCCAGGGGCGATGAGCTCCTACAATGAGCAGTTCTTC
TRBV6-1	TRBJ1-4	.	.	CASRREKLFF	TGTGCCAGCAGGAGGGAGAAACTGTTTTTT